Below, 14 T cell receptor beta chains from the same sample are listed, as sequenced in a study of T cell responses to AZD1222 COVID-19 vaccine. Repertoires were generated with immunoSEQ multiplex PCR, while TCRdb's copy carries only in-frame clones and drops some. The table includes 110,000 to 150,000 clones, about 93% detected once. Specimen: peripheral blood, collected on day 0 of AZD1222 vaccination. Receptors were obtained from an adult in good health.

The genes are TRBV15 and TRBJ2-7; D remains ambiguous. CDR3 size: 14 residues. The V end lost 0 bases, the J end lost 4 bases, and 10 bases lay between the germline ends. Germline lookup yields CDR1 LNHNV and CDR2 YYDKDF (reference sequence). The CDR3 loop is CATSRDLGPYEQYF. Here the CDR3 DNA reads TGTGCCACCAGCAGAGATTTAGGGCCGTACGAGCAGTACTTC.

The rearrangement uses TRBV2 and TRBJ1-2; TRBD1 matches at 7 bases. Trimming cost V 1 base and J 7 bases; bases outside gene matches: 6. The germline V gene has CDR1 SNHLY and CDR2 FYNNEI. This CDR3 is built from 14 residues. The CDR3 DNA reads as TGTGCCAGCAGTGAAGGGATACAGGGGTTTGGCTACACCTTC. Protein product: CASSEGIQGFGYTF.

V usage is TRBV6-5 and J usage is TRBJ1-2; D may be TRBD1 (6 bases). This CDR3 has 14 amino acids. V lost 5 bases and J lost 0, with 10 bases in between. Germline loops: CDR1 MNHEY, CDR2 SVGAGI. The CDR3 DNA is TGTGCCAGCAGTCCATGGACAGCTAACTATGGCTACACCTTC. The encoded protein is CASSPWTANYGYTF.

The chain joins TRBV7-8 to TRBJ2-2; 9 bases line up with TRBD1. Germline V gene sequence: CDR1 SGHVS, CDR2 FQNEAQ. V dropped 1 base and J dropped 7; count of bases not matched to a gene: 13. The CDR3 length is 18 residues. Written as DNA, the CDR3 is TGTGCCAGCAGCTTAGTTCCGGTACAGGGGGCGCGAGGCGGGGAGCTGTTTTTT. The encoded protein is CASSLVPVQGARGGELFF.

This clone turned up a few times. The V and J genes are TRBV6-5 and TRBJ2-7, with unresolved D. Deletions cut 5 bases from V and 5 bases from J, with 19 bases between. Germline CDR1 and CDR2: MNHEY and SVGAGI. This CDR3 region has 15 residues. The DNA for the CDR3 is TGTGCCAGCAGTCCCGTATGGACCCTTGGGGACGAGCAGTACTTC. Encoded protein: CASSPVWTLGDEQYF.

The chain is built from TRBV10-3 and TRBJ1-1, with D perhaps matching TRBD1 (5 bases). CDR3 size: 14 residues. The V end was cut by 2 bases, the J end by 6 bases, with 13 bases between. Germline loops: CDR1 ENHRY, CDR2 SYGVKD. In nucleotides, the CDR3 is TGTGCCATCAGTGAGAACCGGGACGGCCCTGAAGCTTTCTTT. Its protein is CAISENRDGPEAFF.

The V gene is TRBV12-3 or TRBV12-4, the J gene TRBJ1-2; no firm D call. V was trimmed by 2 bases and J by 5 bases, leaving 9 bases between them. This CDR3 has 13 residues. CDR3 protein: CASSLTDSYGYTF. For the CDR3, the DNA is TGTGCCAGCAGTTTAACAGATAGTTATGGCTACACCTTC.

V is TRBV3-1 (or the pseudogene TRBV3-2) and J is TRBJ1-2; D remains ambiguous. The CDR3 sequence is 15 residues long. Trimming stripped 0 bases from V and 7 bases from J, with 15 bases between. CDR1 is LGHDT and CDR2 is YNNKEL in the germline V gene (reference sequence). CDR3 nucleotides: TGTGCCAGCAGCCAAGAAGCCCTAAGACCGTCTGGCTACACCTTC. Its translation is CASSQEALRPSGYTF.

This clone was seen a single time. The CDR3 coding sequence is TGTGCCTGGGCCGGACAGTATAATTCACCCCTCCACTTT. It is translated as CAWAGQYNSPLHF. V and J are TRBV30 and TRBJ1-6, with D tentatively TRBD1 (6 bases). The CDR3 is 13 amino acids. CDR1 is GTSNPN, CDR2 SVGIG, per germline (reference sequence). The ends were cut back, 5 bases at V and 4 bases at J, with 9 bases in the middle. Full variable domain (remainder filled in from reference TRBV30 and TRBJ1-6): SQTIHQWPATLVQPVGSPLSLECTVEGTSNPNLYWYRQAAGRGLQLLFYSVGIGQISSEVPQNLSASRPQDRQFILSSKKLLLSDSGFYLCAWAGQYNSPLHFGNGTRLTVT.

The CDR3 bases are TGTGCCAGCAGCCTTGACAGGGGACACACTGAAGCTTTCTTT. This gives the protein CASSLDRGHTEAFF. The rearrangement uses TRBV5-4 and TRBJ1-1; 8 bases are shared with TRBD1. The CDR3 spans 14 residues. V lost 4 bases and J lost 3; bases outside the gene matches: 5. Germline V lookup: CDR1 SGHNT, CDR2 YYREEE (reference sequence).

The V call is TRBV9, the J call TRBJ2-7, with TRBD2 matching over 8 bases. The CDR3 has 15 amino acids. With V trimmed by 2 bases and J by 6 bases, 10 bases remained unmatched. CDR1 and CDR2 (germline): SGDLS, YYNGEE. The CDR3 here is CASSVDAGGEGEQYF. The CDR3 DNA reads TGTGCCAGCAGCGTTGATGCGGGGGGTGAGGGCGAGCAGTACTTC. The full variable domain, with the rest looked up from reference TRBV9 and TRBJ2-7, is DSGVTQTPKHLITATGQRVTLRCSPRSGDLSVYWYQQSLDQGLQFLIQYYNGEERAKGNILERFSAQQFPDLHSELNLSSLELGDSALYFCASSVDAGGEGEQYFGPGTRLTVT.

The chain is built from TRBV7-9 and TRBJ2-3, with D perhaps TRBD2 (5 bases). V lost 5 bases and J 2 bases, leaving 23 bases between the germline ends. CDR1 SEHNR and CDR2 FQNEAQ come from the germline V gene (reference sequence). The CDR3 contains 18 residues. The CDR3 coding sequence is TGTGCCAGCAGCGCCCCGGGAATGGACTTACTTTCCACAGATACGCAGTATTTT. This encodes CASSAPGMDLLSTDTQYF.

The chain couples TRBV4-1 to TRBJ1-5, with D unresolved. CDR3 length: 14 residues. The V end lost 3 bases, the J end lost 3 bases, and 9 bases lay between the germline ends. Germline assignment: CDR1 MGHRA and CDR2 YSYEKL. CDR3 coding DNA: TGCGCCAGCAGCCACCCCCCGGCCAATCAGCCCCAGCATTTT. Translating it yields CASSHPPANQPQHF.

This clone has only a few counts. CDR3 region: CASTVAVDQPQHF. CDR3 nucleotide sequence: TGTGCCAGCACCGTAGCGGTGGATCAGCCCCAGCATTTT. The J gene is TRBJ1-5, the V gene TRBV7-9; no clear D. The CDR3 consists of 13 residues. Germline CDR1 is SEHNR and CDR2 is FQNEAQ (reference sequence). The V gene lost 7 bases and the J gene lost 5 bases, with 12 bases spanning the gap.